This T cell receptor (beta chain) was captured in a study of lymphopenia after photon versus proton radiotherapy (dated by TCRdb to the late 2010s). Concerning the study at large: In patients with gastrointestinal tumors who developed high-grade lymphopenia, the study compared the immunological effects of photon radiation therapy with those of proton radiation therapy. The cohort comprised about 19 patients with gastrointestinal tumors who received either photon or proton therapy and then developed lymphopenia. The goal of the study was to characterize the differences between the two radiation modalities in how they affect the immune system. The research as a whole found: Proton-treated patients stayed relatively stable during treatment, while photon-treated patients lost naive T cells and TCR diversity and gained effector/memory populations. Among patients across the cohort who died, overall survival time showed an inverse correlation with a larger post-nadir drop in TCR diversity. After the lymphocyte count nadir, oligoclonal expansion, especially of CD8+ Temra cells, was observed in photon-treated repertoires, and the drop in diversity was driven by this expansion. The survival association was assessed only in patients who died, and better survival with proton therapy was presented by the authors as a possibility rather than a demonstrated result.

Points on this clone: What antigen it recognizes has not been identified. No much larger clone is present one base from it, and per-base qualities are unavailable.

The library was prepared using the immunoSEQ multiplex PCR assay. Deep sequencing of rearranged TCR beta loci, alongside multiparametric flow cytometry, was used to profile T cell repertoires. Imported from immuneACCESS, the table was reduced by TCRdb to in-frame sequences with V and J called. These copies leave out some clones; in studies compared against another copy, an unresolved V gene accounts for under half, and the cause of the remainder is not known. This sample has 55,000 to 70,000 clones in its table, and 80% to 90% of those were observed once. Of the sample, 10% to 12% falls within the top ten clones. CDR1 SGHRS and CDR2 YFSETQ were looked up in the germline V gene. The CDR3 covers 16 residues, taking in both the cysteine and the phenylalanine. Of the read, only the CDR3 DNA is kept; its 48 bases are in frame from base 1. The germline ends are 15 bases apart after V is trimmed by 3 bases and J by 0 bases.

The input for sequencing was peripheral blood, taken from a patient treated with proton-based radiotherapy. This chain joins TRBV5-1 to TRBJ2-5, with TRBD2 perhaps the D gene, on 5 matching bases. This receptor was taken from a man older than 75 with esophageal cancer. The CDR3 region: CASSSLGFAYQETQYF. At the DNA level, the sequence is TGCGCCAGCAGCTCACTAGGTTTCGCGTACCAAGAGACCCAGTACTTC.